Below, 27 T cell receptor beta chains from the same sample are listed, as sequenced in a study of blood T cell repertoires in COVID-19. The data were produced by immunoSEQ multiplex PCR, yet TCRdb's version contains in-frame clones alone and is incomplete. Of 400,000 to 550,000 clones listed, around 88% are singletons. The sample was peripheral blood. These receptors originate from a woman aged 25 to 39 with acute or convalescent COVID-19.

Comment on this clone: The identical CDR3 is also encoded by other nucleotide sequences in the sample. The V gene is TRBV19, the J gene TRBJ1-6; D is unclear. Germline CDR1 reads LNHDA; CDR2 reads SQIVND (reference sequence). The CDR3 consists of 13 residues. Trimming took off 9 bases at V and 8 bases at J, with 14 bases between the two ends. Here the CDR3 DNA reads TGTGCCAGCAGCCTATTGGGAGATTCACCCCTCCACTTT. It is translated as CASSLLGDSPLHF.

The chain recombines TRBV12-3 or TRBV12-4 with TRBJ2-7; the D gene is possibly TRBD1 (6 bases). The length of the CDR3 is 12 residues. Trimming removed 6 bases at V and 3 bases at J, with 9 bases between. This chain's CDR3 is CASSATGYEQYF. DNA for the CDR3: TGTGCCAGCAGCGCGACAGGCTACGAGCAGTACTTC.

CDR3: CASTGTSTDTQYF. The CDR3 DNA reads as TGTGCCAGCACCGGGACTAGCACAGATACGCAGTATTTT. The V call is TRBV2, the J call TRBJ2-3, with a tentative D call TRBD2 (6 bases). Germline CDR1 and CDR2: SNHLY and FYNNEI. CDR3 length: 13 amino acids. Trimming took off 7 bases at V and 0 bases at J, with 8 bases between the two ends.

V gene TRBV30 combines with J gene TRBJ2-3; 9 nucleotides align to TRBD1. From germline, CDR1 is GTSNPN and CDR2 SVGIG (reference sequence). The CDR3 is 15 amino acids. Unmatched junction bases numbered 6, after V lost 2 bases and J lost 3 bases. The CDR3 region is CAWSRGTGYTDTQYF. The CDR3 DNA sequence: TGTGCCTGGAGTCGAGGGACAGGGTATACAGATACGCAGTATTTT.

This sequence joins TRBV5-1 and TRBJ1-6, with TRBD1 as a possible D gene (5 bases). The CDR3 has 16 residues. Germline V CDR1 and CDR2: SGHRS, YFSETQ. Trimming removed 0 bases at V and 7 bases at J, with 14 bases between. The CDR3 reads CASSLEGAGSNSPLHF. The CDR3, as DNA: TGCGCCAGCAGCTTGGAAGGGGCCGGCTCCAATTCACCCCTCCACTTT.

The genes are TRBV21-1 and TRBJ2-7; the DNA was not compared with TRBD1, the D call given in the table. TRBV21-1 is an annotated pseudogene. The CDR3 is 10 residues long. CDR3 in amino acids: CARFTYEQYF. CDR3 nucleotide sequence: TGTGCCAGGTTCACCTACGAGCAGTACTTC.

The chain is built from TRBV10-2 and TRBJ2-1, with TRBD2 matching 7 bases. CDR1 and CDR2 from the germline V gene are WSHSY and SAAADI. This CDR3 is built from 13 residues. Trimming took 9 bases from V and 8 from J; bases not matched to a gene: 10. CDR3 residues: CASGQRGFYEQFF. CDR3 nucleotide sequence: TGCGCCAGTGGCCAGCGGGGTTTCTATGAGCAGTTCTTC.

The chain uses TRBV24-1 and TRBJ1-2; D gene ambiguous. There are 12 residues in the CDR3. Trimming shortened V by 0 bases and J by 13 bases, and 11 bases separated the two germline ends. Looked up from germline, CDR1 is KGHDR and CDR2 is SFDVKD. The CDR3 loop is CATSDLREGFTF. CDR3 nucleotide sequence: TGTGCCACCAGTGATTTGCGGGAAGGGTTCACCTTC.

This clone came up a few times. This chain links TRBV27 with TRBJ1-6, with D possibly matching TRBD1 (5 bases). The V end was cut by 3 bases, the J end by 9 bases, with 12 bases between. This CDR3 has 14 residues. From germline, CDR1 is MNHEY and CDR2 SMNVEV (reference sequence). CDR3 in amino acids: CASSFGGSGSPLHF. As DNA, the CDR3 is TGTGCCAGCAGTTTTGGGGGTAGCGGTTCACCCCTCCACTTT.

The chain links TRBV4-1 to TRBJ1-4; 7 bases fit TRBD1. The CDR3 totals 12 residues. J was trimmed by 10 bases and V by 4 bases; bases with no gene match: 3. Germline lookup yields CDR1 MGHRA and CDR2 YSYEKL. The CDR3 DNA follows: TGCGCCAGCAGCCCGCCAGGGGGAAAACTGTTTTTT. Its translation: CASSPPGGKLFF.

The chain recombines TRBV24-1 with TRBJ1-5; 9 bases are a match to TRBD1. Germline V CDR1 and CDR2: KGHDR, SFDVKD. J gave up 4 bases and V 5 bases, and 8 bases lay outside the gene matches. This CDR3 spans 16 amino acids. This CDR3 reads CATSGGTGRRNQPQHF. The CDR3 nucleotides read TGTGCCACCAGTGGCGGGACAGGGCGGAGGAATCAGCCCCAGCATTTT.

The chain is built from TRBV28 and TRBJ1-5; D may be TRBD1 (6 bases). Trimming pared 5 bases from V and 7 bases from J, leaving 15 bases between. The CDR3 runs 14 residues. From germline, CDR1 is MDHEN and CDR2 SYDVKM. DNA of the CDR3: TGTGCCAGCAGTCCGGCGGGGGGCAGGCAGCCCCAGCATTTT. It is translated as CASSPAGGRQPQHF.

The V gene is TRBV11-3, the J gene TRBJ2-7, with 8 nucleotides matching TRBD1. The germline V gene encodes CDR1 SGHNT and CDR2 YENEEA. Trimming removed 5 bases from V and 5 bases from J; junction bases left unmatched: 11. This CDR3 is 15 amino acids long. CDR3 nucleotides: TGTGCCAGCAGCCCGGGGGACAGGACGAACAACGAGCAGTACTTC. Protein: CASSPGDRTNNEQYF.

The chain recombines TRBV21-1 with TRBJ1-4; TRBD1 is the table's D call, not checked against the DNA. TRBV21-1 is given as a pseudogene. This CDR3 comprises 12 residues. In DNA form, the CDR3 reads TGTGCCAGGGACAGGGGTGGGGAAAAACTGTTTTTT. This codes for CARDRGGEKLFF.

This clone showed up just once. Other DNA sequences in this specimen translate into the identical CDR3. The genes are TRBV2 and TRBJ2-3, with 8 bases lining up with TRBD1. Germline lookup yields CDR1 SNHLY and CDR2 FYNNEI. V trimming: 6 bases; J trimming: 3 bases; junction bases outside the gene matches: 5. The CDR3 contains 14 residues. The CDR3, as DNA: TGTGCCAGCAGCAGGGGGCCAGGGACAGATACGCAGTATTTT. Translating gives CASSRGPGTDTQYF.

This chain uses TRBV18 with TRBJ1-1; D is undetermined. The CDR3 runs to 13 residues. Deletions cut 2 bases from V and 4 bases from J, with 8 bases between. Germline V gene data show CDR1 as KGHSH and CDR2 as LQKENI. CDR3 DNA sequence: TGTGCCAGCTCACCAGGGCAAGGCACTGAAGCTTTCTTT. This codes for CASSPGQGTEAFF.

This clone showed up just a few times. The chain couples TRBV2 to TRBJ1-5, with D possibly being TRBD1 (5 bases). The CDR3 has 14 amino acids. From germline, CDR1 is SNHLY and CDR2 FYNNEI. V shed 6 bases and J shed 4 bases, with 13 bases lying between them. The CDR3 spells CASSTGALNQPQHF. In DNA form, the CDR3 reads TGTGCCAGCAGCACAGGAGCACTTAATCAGCCCCAGCATTTT.

This clone showed up just once. This chain joins TRBV24-1 and TRBJ2-2; TRBD1 is a possible D gene (6 bases). Looked up from germline, CDR1 is KGHDR and CDR2 is SFDVKD. V was trimmed by 9 bases and J by 4 bases, leaving 17 bases between them. The CDR3 extends over 15 amino acids. CDR3 sequence (DNA): TGTGCCACCTCTTATACAGGGACGGCCACCGGGGAGCTGTTTTTT. The encoded protein is CATSYTGTATGELFF.

The rearrangement uses TRBV6-4 and TRBJ2-4, with 9 bases matching TRBD2. The CDR3 consists of 20 residues. Trimming at V came to 6 bases and at J to 0 bases, leaving 18 bases not matched to a gene. The germline V gene has CDR1 MRHNA and CDR2 SNTAGT. CDR3 region: CASSPPSGGPKVLAKNIQYF. As DNA, the CDR3 is TGTGCCAGCAGCCCCCCGAGCGGGGGGCCGAAAGTCTTAGCCAAAAACATTCAGTACTTC.

The rearrangement joins TRBV6-1 to TRBJ1-1, with D tentatively TRBD1 (6 bases). Trimming cost V 3 bases and J 0 bases, with 17 bases left between them. The CDR3 extends over 17 amino acids. Germline assignment: CDR1 MNHNS and CDR2 SASEGT. The chain's CDR3 is CASSDGTKGPMNTEAFF. Written as DNA, the CDR3 is TGTGCCAGCAGTGACGGGACAAAAGGGCCCATGAACACTGAAGCTTTCTTT.

As DNA, the CDR3 is TGTGCCACCAGCAGAGATCTAGGCGATGAGCAGTTCTTC. It yields the protein CATSRDLGDEQFF. This chain uses TRBV15 with TRBJ2-1, with D hard to call. With 0 bases removed from V and 8 bases from J, the gap between germline ends came to 8 bases. Germline V gene data show CDR1 as LNHNV and CDR2 as YYDKDF (reference sequence). The CDR3 totals 13 residues.

This chain connects TRBV10-3 to TRBJ2-1; 8 bases map to TRBD2. Germline values: CDR1 ENHRY, CDR2 SYGVKD. This CDR3 is built from 17 residues. Trimming removed 4 bases from V and 6 bases from J; junction bases left unmatched: 14. The CDR3: CAISGRKGSGGLNEQFF. CDR3 bases: TGTGCCATCAGTGGAAGGAAGGGGAGCGGGGGCCTCAATGAGCAGTTCTTC.

The V gene is TRBV9, the J gene TRBJ1-2; TRBD1 aligns across 9 bases. The CDR3 totals 18 residues. V shed 0 bases, J shed 5 bases, and the junction held 14 bases outside the gene matches. Germline CDR1 and CDR2: SGDLS and YYNGEE. The CDR3 DNA sequence: TGTGCCAGCAGCGTAGACCCAACGAGCCGGGACAGGGCGTATGGCTACACCTTC. This sequence encodes CASSVDPTSRDRAYGYTF.

This chain connects TRBV9 to TRBJ2-1, with D maybe TRBD2 (6 bases). V gave up 3 bases and J gave up 8 bases, with 12 bases separating them. The CDR3 sequence is 13 residues long. Germline CDR1 reads SGDLS; CDR2 reads YYNGEE. This CDR3 reads CASSALTSDEQFF. CDR3 nucleotides: TGTGCCAGCAGCGCGCTGACTAGTGATGAGCAGTTCTTC.

This chain connects TRBV5-6 to TRBJ2-5; 9 bases line up with TRBD1. The length of the CDR3 is 17 residues. Germline CDR1 reads SGHDT; CDR2 reads YYEEEE. Trimming at V came to 5 bases and at J to 4 bases, leaving 15 bases not matched to a gene. The CDR3: CASSTGTGTDSSETQYF. The CDR3 nucleotides read TGTGCCAGCAGTACCGGGACAGGGACAGATTCCTCAGAGACCCAGTACTTC.

The chain combines TRBV23-1 with TRBJ2-7; a weak D match, TRBD2 (5 bases). TRBV23-1 is an ORF, with its function uncertain. This CDR3 comprises 18 residues. Between the trimmed V and J ends, which lost 8 bases and 2 bases, there was a span of 28 bases. CDR3 protein: CASGEPELVVYLAYEQYF. The CDR3 region has the DNA TGCGCCAGCGGGGAGCCGGAACTAGTTGTTTATCTGGCCTACGAGCAGTACTTC.

The CDR3 DNA sequence: TGTGCCACTCGGACTAGCGGGGGAGCTAACCGCTACGAGCAGTACTTC. It specifies CATRTSGGANRYEQYF. The chain is built from TRBV10-3 and TRBJ2-7; 13 bases match TRBD2. Germline V gives CDR1 ENHRY, CDR2 SYGVKD. V shed 10 bases and J 3 bases; nucleotides not matched to a gene: 12. The CDR3 loop spans 16 amino acids.